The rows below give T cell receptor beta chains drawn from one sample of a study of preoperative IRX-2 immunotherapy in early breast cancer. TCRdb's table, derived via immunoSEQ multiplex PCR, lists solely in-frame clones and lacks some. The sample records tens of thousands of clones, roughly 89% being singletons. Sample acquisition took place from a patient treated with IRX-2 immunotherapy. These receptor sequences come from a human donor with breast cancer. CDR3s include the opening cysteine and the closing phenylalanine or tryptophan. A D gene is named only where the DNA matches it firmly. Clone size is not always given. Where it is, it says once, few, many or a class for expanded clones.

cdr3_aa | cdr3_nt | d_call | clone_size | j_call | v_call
CASSFLGGPDTQYF | TGTGCCAGCAGCTTCTTGGGGGGCCCAGATACGCAGTATTTT | NA | once | TRBJ2-3 | TRBV7-2
CASSPGPSSTDTQYF | TGTGCCAGCAGCCCCGGGCCGTCTAGCACAGATACGCAGTATTTT | NA | NA | TRBJ2-3 | TRBV5-4
CASSFSGSPTEAFF | TGTGCCAGCAGCTTTTCAGGGAGCCCCACTGAAGCTTTCTTT | NA | few | TRBJ1-1 | TRBV7-9
CAISFTDTEAFF | TGTGCCATCAGCTTTACAGACACTGAAGCTTTCTTT | NA | NA | TRBJ1-1 | TRBV10-3
CASSFGGRTGELFF | TGCGCCAGCAGCTTCGGGGGGAGGACCGGGGAGCTGTTTTTT | TRBD2 | NA | TRBJ2-2 | TRBV5-1
CSAGQNYGYTF | TGCAGCGCTGGACAGAACTATGGCTACACCTTC | NA | once | TRBJ1-2 | TRBV29-1
CASSLEPIRGQREQYF | TGTGCCAGCAGCTTAGAGCCGATCAGGGGGCAACGCGAGCAGTACTTC | TRBD1 | NA | TRBJ2-7 | TRBV7-9
CASSEMTSGTGELFF | TGCGCCAGCAGCGAGATGACTAGTGGGACCGGGGAGCTGTTTTTT | NA | NA | TRBJ2-2 | TRBV5-1
CASSLALAGGSSTGELFF | TGTGCCAGCAGCTTAGCTCTAGCGGGGGGGTCGAGCACCGGGGAGCTGTTTTTT | TRBD2 | NA | TRBJ2-2 | TRBV7-2
CASSQESSGGETQYF | TGCGCCAGCAGCCAAGAGTCTAGCGGGGGAGAGACCCAGTACTTC | TRBD2 | NA | TRBJ2-5 | TRBV4-3
CASSSIPGQGTDTQYF | TGTGCCAGCAGTTCTATTCCGGGACAGGGCACAGATACGCAGTATTTT | TRBD1 | few | TRBJ2-3 | TRBV6-5
CASSKVSGVRMNTEAFF | TGTGCCAGCAGCAAAGTTAGTGGGGTTAGGATGAACACTGAAGCTTTCTTT | NA | NA | TRBJ1-1 | TRBV5-5
CASSDPGLAGGQETQYF | TGTGCCAGCAGCGACCCAGGACTAGCGGGAGGCCAAGAGACCCAGTACTTC | TRBD2 | once | TRBJ2-5 | TRBV13
CASTGRGWGELFF | TGTGCCAGCACCGGACGGGGCTGGGGAGAACTGTTTTTT | NA | NA | TRBJ1-4 | TRBV7-8
CASSTGTLYEQYF | TGTGCCAGCAGCACCGGGACACTCTACGAGCAGTACTTC | NA | NA | TRBJ2-7 | TRBV6-5
CSAIRVNTEAFF | TGCAGCGCCATCCGGGTGAACACTGAAGCTTTCTTT | NA | NA | TRBJ1-1 | TRBV29-1
CASSQETELETQYF | TGTGCCAGCAGCCAAGAAACGGAATTGGAGACCCAGTACTTC | NA | NA | TRBJ2-5 | TRBV14
CASSRPGLETGELFF | TGTGCCAGCAGCCGCCCGGGGCTGGAAACCGGGGAGCTGTTTTTT | NA | NA | TRBJ2-2 | TRBV5-4
CASSSTGATYNEQFF | TGCGCCAGCAGCTCGACAGGGGCCACGTACAATGAGCAGTTCTTC | TRBD1 | NA | TRBJ2-1 | TRBV5-1
CASSPSGFLIDEQYF | TGTGCCAGCAGCCCCAGCGGGTTTTTGATCGACGAGCAGTACTTC | NA | NA | TRBJ2-7 | TRBV7-9
CASSPGVSSYEQYF | TGTGCCAGCTCACCGGGTGTTTCCTCCTACGAGCAGTACTTC | NA | NA | TRBJ2-7 | TRBV18
CASSQGGAATGELFF | TGTGCCAGCAGCCAAGGGGGGGCTGCCACCGGGGAGCTGTTTTTT | NA | NA | TRBJ2-2 | TRBV14
CASSLSTESYGYTF | TGTGCCAGCAGTTTATCCACAGAAAGCTATGGCTACACCTTC | NA | NA | TRBJ1-2 | TRBV27
CAVDGQETQYF | TGTGCCGTGGACGGGCAAGAGACCCAGTACTTC | NA | NA | TRBJ2-5 | TRBV7-6
CASSQGQQNTEAFF | TGTGCCAGCAGCCAAGGCCAGCAGAACACTGAAGCTTTCTTT | NA | NA | TRBJ1-1 | TRBV4-2